The 30 T cell receptor beta chains below were found in one sample sequenced in a study of blood T cell repertoires in COVID-19. Libraries were prepared by immunoSEQ multiplex PCR; TCRdb keeps only in-frame clonotypes and omits some of them. The repertoire holds 190,000 or so clones, about 89% seen once, with around 7% in the top ten. Sequenced: peripheral blood. The receptors derive from a man between 40 and 49 years old with acute or convalescent COVID-19.

This chain uses TRBV6-4 with TRBJ2-3; 7 positions agree with TRBD1. The CDR3 extends over 16 amino acids. The V gene's germline CDR1 is MRHNA and CDR2 SNTAGT. Trimming took 4 bases from V and 0 from J; bases not matched to a gene: 7. CDR3 nucleotides: TGTGCCAGCAGTGCCTTAGGGACAGATAGCACAGATACGCAGTATTTT. It specifies CASSALGTDSTDTQYF.

This sequence joins TRBV4-1 and TRBJ1-1; D gene ambiguous. There are 15 residues in the CDR3. Germline lookup yields CDR1 MGHRA and CDR2 YSYEKL. Trimming took 4 bases from V and 0 from J, leaving 12 bases between them. The CDR3 DNA is TGCGCCAGCAGCCCGGACGAGGGAATGAACACTGAAGCTTTCTTT. Residues: CASSPDEGMNTEAFF.

The chain has TRBV11-2 and TRBJ1-2; D ambiguous. With 5 bases removed from V and 0 bases from J, the gap between germline ends came to 19 bases. CDR3 size: 17 residues. Germline CDR1 and CDR2: SGHAT and FQNNGV. The CDR3 DNA reads as TGTGCCAGCAGCGGTTCCCCGGCGATTCAGGCTAACTATGGCTACACCTTC. Translating gives CASSGSPAIQANYGYTF.

The J gene is TRBJ2-1, the V gene TRBV2, with 8 bases aligning to TRBD1. The CDR3 covers 14 residues. V lost 3 bases to trimming and J lost 8 bases; unmatched junction nucleotides: 6. Germline assignment: CDR1 SNHLY and CDR2 FYNNEI. The CDR3 protein is CASSEQGAGDEQFF. As DNA, the CDR3 is TGTGCCAGCAGTGAGCAGGGGGCTGGCGATGAGCAGTTCTTC. Supplemented by reference TRBV2 and TRBJ2-1, the full variable domain reads EPEVTQTPSHQVTQMGQEVILRCVPISNHLYFYWYRQILGQKVEFLVSFYNNEISEKSEIFDDQFSVERPDGSNFTLKIRSTKLEDSAMYFCASSEQGAGDEQFFGPGTRLTVL.

The V gene is TRBV28, the J gene TRBJ1-4, with 8 bases identical to TRBD1. Looked up from germline, CDR1 is MDHEN and CDR2 is SYDVKM. With 6 bases clipped from V and 4 bases from J, the junction kept 7 bases outside the gene matches. The length of the CDR3 is 15 residues. The CDR3 protein is CASSAPGQDNEKLFF. The CDR3 coding sequence is TGTGCCAGCAGCGCTCCGGGACAGGATAATGAAAAACTGTTTTTT.

The rearrangement uses TRBV6-2 or TRBV6-3 and TRBJ2-1, with 7 bases aligning to TRBD1. The CDR3 runs to 13 residues. Per germline, CDR1 MNHEY and CDR2 SVGEGT. J lost 8 bases, V lost 2 bases, and 3 bases had no gene match. For the CDR3, the DNA is TGTGCCAGCAGTTACCGACAGGGCCATGAGCAGTTCTTC. Translated, it gives CASSYRQGHEQFF.

V usage is TRBV5-6 and J usage is TRBJ2-1; the match to TRBD1 covers 10 bases. CDR1 is SGHDT, CDR2 YYEEEE, per germline. V was pared by 4 bases and J by 6 bases, with 4 bases of the junction left unmatched. This CDR3 is 14 amino acids long. The CDR3 reads CASSVGTGVNEQFF. The CDR3 DNA sequence: TGTGCCAGCAGCGTAGGGACAGGGGTCAATGAGCAGTTCTTC.

The genes are TRBV11-2 and TRBJ1-6; 8 bases agree with TRBD1. Germline V CDR1 and CDR2: SGHAT, FQNNGV. The V segment lost 5 bases and the J segment 9 bases; nucleotides outside the gene matches: 12. The CDR3 consists of 16 residues. CDR3 in DNA: TGTGCCAGCAGCCGTTTGTCCAGGGGGCGTCGTTCACCCCTCCACTTT. Its protein is CASSRLSRGRRSPLHF.

J is TRBJ1-2 and V is TRBV10-3; D unclear. The CDR3 loop spans 15 amino acids. The germline gives CDR1 ENHRY, CDR2 SYGVKD. V was pared by 6 bases and J by 3 bases, with 17 bases between. The CDR3 spells CAIRLRVSGDYGYTF. The CDR3 DNA reads TGTGCCATCAGGCTAAGGGTTTCCGGGGACTATGGCTACACCTTC.

This chain connects TRBV19 to TRBJ2-3; TRBD1 aligns across 7 bases. After removal of 6 bases from V and 4 bases from J, the junction contained 4 bases not matched to a gene. Looked up from germline, CDR1 is LNHDA and CDR2 is SQIVND (reference sequence). The CDR3 totals 13 residues. The CDR3 nucleotides are TGTGCCAGTAGCGCAGGGGGAGCAGATACGCAGTATTTT. Its translation is CASSAGGADTQYF. Complete variable domain (other parts from reference TRBV19 and TRBJ2-3): DGGITQSPKYLFRKEGQNVTLSCEQNLNHDAMYWYRQDPGQGLRLIYYSQIVNDFQKGDIAEGYSVSREKKESFPLTVTSAQKNPTAFYLCASSAGGADTQYFGPGTRLTVL.

This sequence joins TRBV12-3 or TRBV12-4 and TRBJ2-1; 8 bases line up with TRBD2. This CDR3 spans 12 amino acids. The V gene end was trimmed by 3 bases and the J gene end by 15 bases; junction bases not matched to a gene: 7. DNA of the CDR3: TGTGCCAGCAGTTTTATGCGGGGGGCTGGGTTCTTC. As protein: CASSFMRGAGFF.

The chain combines TRBV6-4 with TRBJ2-3; TRBD2 aligns across 13 bases. CDR1 MRHNA and CDR2 SNTAGT come from the germline V gene. The CDR3 length is 20 residues. V lost 0 bases, J lost 0 bases, and 9 bases stayed unmatched. CDR3 DNA: TGTGCCAGCAGTGACTCGGCGGGACTAGCGGGGACAATTAGCACAGATACGCAGTATTTT. It is translated as CASSDSAGLAGTISTDTQYF.

This clone was recorded a few times. This sequence joins TRBV13 and TRBJ2-2; possible D gene TRBD1, 6 bases. The V gene's germline CDR1 is PRHDT and CDR2 FYEKMQ (reference sequence). The CDR3 length is 15 residues. V was trimmed by 1 base and J by 6 bases, leaving 12 bases between them. CDR3 sequence reads: CASSLVQGGAGELFF. The CDR3 region has the DNA TGTGCCAGCAGCTTAGTACAGGGTGGGGCCGGGGAGCTGTTTTTT. Drawing the rest from reference TRBV13 and TRBJ2-2, the complete variable domain is AAGVIQSPRHLIKEKRETATLKCYPIPRHDTVYWYQQGPGQDPQFLISFYEKMQSDKGSIPDRFSAQQFSDYHSELNMSSLELGDSALYFCASSLVQGGAGELFFGEGSRLTVL.

The rearrangement links TRBV5-1 to TRBJ1-1; maybe TRBD1 (6 bases). The CDR3 sequence is 15 residues long. Germline CDR1 and CDR2: SGHRS and YFSETQ. Trimming stripped 4 bases from V and 4 bases from J, with 17 bases between. CDR3 DNA sequence: TGCGCCAGCAGCCCTGTACAGGGCTTCGGCACTGAAGCTTTCTTT. Its translation is CASSPVQGFGTEAFF.

The chain joins TRBV18 to TRBJ1-3; 7 bases match TRBD1. J lost 7 bases, V lost 5 bases, and 11 bases had no gene match. Germline-derived CDR1 and CDR2 are KGHSH and LQKENI. The CDR3 totals 15 residues. For the CDR3, the DNA is TGTGCCAGCTCAGTCAACAGGGGCGAAGGTAACACCATATATTTT. Protein: CASSVNRGEGNTIYF.

The chain recombines TRBV27 with TRBJ1-4, with D possibly being TRBD1 (5 bases). CDR3 length equals 15 residues. Between the trimmed V and J ends, which lost 6 bases and 8 bases, there was a span of 19 bases. Germline CDR1 and CDR2: MNHEY and SMNVEV (reference sequence). The CDR3 DNA reads TGTGCCAGCAGAAACCTCCCTCCCGGGGGGGAAAAACTGTTTTTT. Its translation is CASRNLPPGGEKLFF.

The chain carries TRBV2 and TRBJ1-4; maybe TRBD1 (6 bases). V lost 5 bases, J lost 8 bases, and 12 bases lay in between. Germline V CDR1 and CDR2: SNHLY, FYNNEI. There are 13 residues in the CDR3. The CDR3 DNA sequence: TGTGCCAGCAGTTCGGAGGGGGGGGAAAAACTGTTTTTT. This sequence encodes CASSSEGGEKLFF.

The rearrangement uses TRBV6-1 and TRBJ1-2, with D maybe TRBD1 (6 bases). V lost 2 bases, J lost 8 bases, and 15 bases lay in between. CDR3 length equals 14 residues. CDR1 and CDR2 from the germline V gene are MNHNS and SASEGT. The CDR3 coding sequence is TGTGCCAGCAGTGAAAGGGTAGGGGGTGGCGGCTACACCTTC. This gives the protein CASSERVGGGGYTF.

V and J are TRBV7-2 and TRBJ2-1; 11 nucleotides line up with TRBD2. CDR1 is SGHTA, CDR2 FQGNSA, per germline. The CDR3 covers 15 residues. The J segment lost 4 bases and the V segment lost 5 bases, leaving 4 bases of the junction unmatched. CDR3 coding DNA: TGTGCCAGCAGCATCCTAGCGGGGGGTTACAATGAGCAGTTCTTC. Encoded protein: CASSILAGGYNEQFF.

The CDR3 sequence is CASSLDRENYEQYF. The CDR3, as DNA: TGTGCCAGCAGCTTGGACAGGGAAAACTACGAGCAGTACTTC. The gene calls are TRBV5-6 and TRBJ2-7, with D tentatively TRBD1 (6 bases). V lost 0 bases and J lost 3, with 10 bases in between. Germline V gene lookup returns CDR1 SGHDT and CDR2 YYEEEE. The length of the CDR3 is 14 residues.

The chain couples TRBV7-9 to TRBJ2-5, with 7 bases lining up with TRBD2. The germline gives CDR1 SEHNR, CDR2 FQNEAQ (reference sequence). The V and J ends lost 6 bases and 3 bases, in that order; junction bases with no gene match: 13. This CDR3 has 16 residues. Here the CDR3 reads CASSFSGVAREETQYF. The CDR3 DNA is TGTGCCAGCAGTTTCAGCGGGGTAGCAAGAGAAGAGACCCAGTACTTC.

The chain employs TRBV7-9 and TRBJ2-3, with TRBD1 matching 7 bases. From germline, CDR1 is SEHNR and CDR2 FQNEAQ (reference sequence). There are 15 residues in the CDR3. Germline trimming cut 5 bases from V and 3 bases from J; bases unmatched to any gene: 8. CDR3 region: CASSSDRDGTDTQYF. In DNA, the CDR3 is TGTGCCAGCAGCAGTGACAGGGATGGGACAGATACGCAGTATTTT.

The CDR3 nucleotides are TGTGCCAGCAGCGGGGACAGCCTCGGCTACACCTTC. This translates into CASSGDSLGYTF. The chain is built from TRBV6-5 and TRBJ1-2; TRBD1 agrees at 7 bases. The CDR3 contains 12 residues. With 6 bases clipped from V and 8 bases from J, the junction kept 6 bases outside the gene matches. Germline lookup yields CDR1 MNHEY and CDR2 SVGAGI.

The chain combines TRBV5-1 with TRBJ2-5; TRBD2 aligns across 11 bases. This CDR3 spans 17 amino acids. The J segment lost 4 bases and the V segment lost 0 bases, leaving 8 bases of the junction unmatched. Per germline, CDR1 SGHRS and CDR2 YFSETQ. CDR3 loop: CASSLVGSGGAVETQYF. CDR3 sequence (DNA): TGCGCCAGCAGCTTGGTCGGTAGCGGGGGGGCCGTAGAGACCCAGTACTTC.

This chain uses TRBV6-6 with TRBJ1-1, with unresolved D. V lost 0 bases to trimming and J lost 3 bases, with 14 bases between them. Germline V CDR1 and CDR2: MNHNY, SVGAGI (reference sequence). The CDR3 covers 16 residues. CDR3 DNA: TGTGCCAGCAGTTACTCGTGGGCGAAGAGGGACACTGAAGCTTTCTTT. It is translated as CASSYSWAKRDTEAFF.

This chain uses TRBV13 with TRBJ2-7; 7 bases are shared with TRBD1. Trimming removed 7 bases from V and 7 bases from J; junction bases left unmatched: 13. Per germline, CDR1 PRHDT and CDR2 FYEKMQ (reference sequence). CDR3 length equals 14 residues. The CDR3 DNA sequence: TGTGCCAGCACCGTACAGGGGCCCACCGGGGAGCAGTACTTC. Protein: CASTVQGPTGEQYF.

The rearrangement joins TRBV7-2 to TRBJ2-3; TRBD2 is a possible D gene (5 bases). The ends were cut back, 1 base at V and 1 base at J, with 6 bases in the middle. CDR1 is SGHTA, CDR2 FQGNSA, per germline. The CDR3 extends over 14 amino acids. As DNA, the CDR3 is TGTGCCAGCAGCTTAGACGGGGGCACAGATACGCAGTATTTT. It specifies CASSLDGGTDTQYF.

This chain links TRBV11-2 with TRBJ1-4; no clear D. The CDR3 has 14 amino acids. Germline CDR1 and CDR2: SGHAT and FQNNGV. V lost 5 bases, J lost 8 bases, and 15 bases lay in between. Here the CDR3 DNA reads TGTGCCAGCAGCCTCGAACTCGTACGGGAAAAACTGTTTTTT. Protein: CASSLELVREKLFF.

The chain joins TRBV30 to TRBJ2-1; 8 bases match TRBD2. V trimming: 2 bases; J trimming: 5 bases; junction bases outside the gene matches: 5. The CDR3 is 14 amino acids. The germline gives CDR1 GTSNPN, CDR2 SVGIG (reference sequence). The CDR3 nucleotides are TGTGCCTGGAGTATCCGGGGGGGCCACAATGAGCAGTTCTTC. It translates to CAWSIRGGHNEQFF.

This sequence joins TRBV18 and TRBJ1-6; D may be TRBD1 (5 bases). The CDR3 spans 14 residues. The V end was cut by 2 bases, the J end by 8 bases, with 10 bases between. Looked up from germline, CDR1 is KGHSH and CDR2 is LQKENI. CDR3 residues: CASSPGEGDSPLHF. In DNA, the CDR3 is TGTGCCAGCTCACCAGGGGAAGGGGATTCACCCCTCCACTTT. Filled out from reference TRBV18 and TRBJ1-6, the complete variable domain reads NAGVMQNPRHLVRRRGQEARLRCSPMKGHSHVYWYRQLPEEGLKFMVYLQKENIIDESGMPKERFSAEFPKEGPSILRIQQVVRGDSAAYFCASSPGEGDSPLHFGNGTRLTVT.